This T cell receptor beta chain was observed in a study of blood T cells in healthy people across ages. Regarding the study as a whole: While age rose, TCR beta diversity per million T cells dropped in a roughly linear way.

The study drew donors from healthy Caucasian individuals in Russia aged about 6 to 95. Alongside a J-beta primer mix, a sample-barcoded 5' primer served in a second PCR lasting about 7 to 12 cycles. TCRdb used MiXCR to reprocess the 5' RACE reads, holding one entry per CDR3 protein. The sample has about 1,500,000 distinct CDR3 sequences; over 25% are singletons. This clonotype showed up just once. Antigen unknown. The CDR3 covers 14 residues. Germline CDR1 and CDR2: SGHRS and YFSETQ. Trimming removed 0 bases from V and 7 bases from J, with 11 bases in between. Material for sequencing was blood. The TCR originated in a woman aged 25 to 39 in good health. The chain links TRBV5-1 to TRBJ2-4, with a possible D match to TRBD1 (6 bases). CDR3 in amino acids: CASSLDDRLNIQYF. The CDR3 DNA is TGCGCCAGCAGCTTGGATGACAGGCTGAACATTCAGTACTTC. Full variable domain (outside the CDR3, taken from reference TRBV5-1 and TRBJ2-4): KAGVTQTPRYLIKTRGQQVTLSCSPISGHRSVSWYQQTPGQGLQFLFEYFSETQRNKGNFPGRFSGRQFSNSRSEMNVSTLELGDSALYLCASSLDDRLNIQYFGAGTRLSVL.